Below, one T cell receptor (beta chain) is given with its context. The specificity of this receptor is unknown. Base-call qualities are not available, and no considerably larger clone is one nucleotide away. The data were taken from a study of regulatory T cells in long-lasting Graves disease (dated by TCRdb to about 2021). About the investigation overall: Persistent Graves' disease meant more than 5 years of antithyroid drug treatment with TSH receptor autoantibodies that stayed positive. This study used TCR sequencing and RNA sequencing of peripheral blood to compare persistent Graves' disease patients against newly diagnosed Graves' disease patients. The study took place in China and was registered as a clinical trial. A total of roughly 35 samples underwent TCR sequencing: about 13 from persistent and 20 from newly diagnosed Graves' disease patients. Persistent Graves' disease patients in the clinical cohort had taken antithyroid drugs for approximately 9.5 years on average. Study-level results and caveats: Peripheral blood alone was examined, since thyroid tissue, which constituted the primary lesion, could not be accessed. Compared with newly diagnosed patients, persistent Graves' disease patients had lower TCR Shannon entropy and fewer highly expanded clones, which suggests clonal expansion. Preferential use of TRBV28, TRBJ1-2 and TRBJ2-5 was observed in persistent disease, whereas TRBV20-1 and TRBJ2-1 were favored in newly diagnosed disease. Sequencing and analysis were limited to the TCR beta chain. The authors noted that the small sample size was a limitation that may lower accuracy. Persistent patients shared more public clonotypes among themselves (approximately 2,500) than newly diagnosed patients did (nearly 1,000).

Trimming takes 5 bases off V and 3 bases off J; junction bases not matched to a gene: 11. The germline V gene gives CDR1 as SGHTA and CDR2 as FQGTGA. The CDR3 contains 17 residues, cysteine and phenylalanine counted. Only the CDR3 DNA stays, 51 bases, in frame from base 1. In the paper's terms, the time point label means: persistent/refractory GD, antithyroid drugs over 5 years with positive TRAb. RNA was extracted from PBMCs in TRIzol for both TCR sequencing and RNA sequencing. The diagnosis of Graves' disease followed American Thyroid Association guidelines. Patients for the study were recruited at an endocrinology department in Xi'an, China. From each patient, 8 to 10 milliliters of peripheral blood was collected into an EDTA anticoagulant tube. PBMCs were isolated by Ficoll Paque Plus density gradient separation without further T cell sorting. An Agilent 2100 Bioanalyzer and agarose gel were used to check RNA quality, and a NanoDrop 2000 was used to measure RNA concentration.

Libraries were built with multiplex PCR. Sequencing instrument: Illumina HiSeq 4000. To build TCR beta libraries, CDR3 regions were amplified by Arm-PCR using iRepertoire HTBI primers. Before sequencing, the PCR products underwent gel purification. As for how the authors treated the data: Across samples, about 63 TRBV and 13 to 15 TRBJ segments were identified and used for gene usage analysis of CDR3 amino acid clonotypes. COPE and FqMerger were used to merge filtered high-quality paired reads into contigs. Contigs were aligned with BLAST to IMGT TRBV, TRBD and TRBJ reference genes, and CDR3 was defined per IMGT. Clonotypes above 0.1% frequency were classified as highly expanded clones. Shannon entropy served as the measure of repertoire diversity, while the Gini coefficient captured V-J evenness. A clonotype was considered public if more than one individual shared it. TCRdb reworked the public reads: Q25 trimming with fastp, MiXCR clone assembly, productive beta chains retained. Entries that share a CDR3 protein sequence are merged under the most common genes and DNA. The V and J calls follow TCRdb's processing rather than the paper's. Here the sample has 700,000 or so distinct CDR3 sequences; 25% to 35% occur a single time. Of the sample, roughly 46% falls within the top ten clones.

The sample here was peripheral blood mononuclear cells (PBMCs), taken when the disease was refractory, from a patient treated with antithyroid drugs. This sequence was found in a female donor with Graves disease. The V gene is TRBV7-3 and the J gene is TRBJ1-5; TRBD1 aligns with 9 central bases. DNA sequence: TGTGCCAGCAGCCCCACGCCGGGACAGGGTGACAATCAGCCCCAGCATTTT. It specifies CASSPTPGQGDNQPQHF.